This T cell receptor (beta chain) was identified during a study of T cells after yellow fever vaccination. Study-wide points: Once the booster was given, most primary-vaccination clones reappeared, at about 96% for CD4 and approximately 88% for CD8.

This clonotype was counted only a few times. The antigen is not known. UMIs were added to TCR cDNA along with a universal primer site when it was made by 5'RACE template switching. Via MiXCR, TCRdb re-called the 5' RACE reads, giving one row per CDR3 protein. The sample includes about 75,000 distinct CDR3 sequences, 7.3% of them seen just once. This receptor was obtained from a man aged 18 to 29 who received the YFV17D yellow fever vaccine. The sample in question was CD8+ T cells sorted from PBMCs, obtained 9 to 10 days after the first yellow fever vaccination.

The CDR3 bases are TGTGCCAGCAGCTGGGGACTAGCGGTCCAAGAGACCCAGTACTTC. Translated, it gives CASSWGLAVQETQYF. The chain carries TRBV7-6 and TRBJ2-5, with TRBD2 matching over 11 bases. V lost 4 bases and J lost 1; bases outside the gene matches: 2. CDR3 size: 15 residues. Germline-derived CDR1 and CDR2 are SGHVS and FNYEAQ.